This TCR beta chain was found in a study of blood T cell repertoires in COVID-19 (dated by TCRdb to 2018 to 2021). Notes on the research overall: Samples covering the acute and convalescent phases of COVID-19 were provided by collaborators in the United States, Italy and Spain. The material from the prospective study consisted of cDNA or gDNA derived from T cells, B-cell-depleted T cells, or PBMCs. The dataset comprised deeply sampled blood TCRbeta repertoires from subjects exposed to, actively infected with, or recovered from COVID-19. The repertoires were made available in a free public database intended to serve as a resource for research on the immune response to SARS-CoV-2. Samples came from the ongoing ImmuneRACE study (first 160 participants) plus 1,254 subjects from 6 global collaborators. Nearly every sample came with metadata listing a de-identified subject ID, COVID-19 status, age in years and sex. Where HLA class I and class II types were available, the types were taken from metadata supplied by the sample provider, not from assay-based typing.

In Seattle, one collaborating source enrolled patients while the infection was active and tracked those patients longitudinally over the course of disease. Collaborating institutions collected whole blood in K2EDTA tubes following their own protocols. For TCRbeta analysis, collaborators shipped samples as frozen whole blood, isolated PBMCs, or DNA extracted from either of those sample types. As to this clone: Its antigen specificity is not known. No much larger clone is present one base from it, and per-base qualities are unavailable.

The immunoSEQ Assay, a bias-controlled multiplex PCR, was used to amplify TCRbeta CDR3 regions from genomic DNA. For the original study's pipeline: Within the assay, amplification of reference gene primers was used to estimate how many nucleated cells each sample contained. To quantify the absolute abundance of each unique TCRbeta CDR3 rearrangement, sequence reads were collapsed and filtered. Productive Simpson clonality was computed per sample as the square root of Simpson's diversity index over productive rearrangements. Here the immuneACCESS table is served through TCRdb, limited to in-frame sequences with V and J called. Missing clones are a known gap in these copies; in checked studies unresolved V genes cover under half, and the rest lacks a known reason. Clonal size and the V and J genes are those of that table, whereas D and trimming came from the DNA. The sample profile shows around 190,000 clones; about 88% of them were found once. 15% to 20% of the sample is in the top ten clones.

Paper-wide results and their limitations: The amount of clinical and demographic metadata varied by source and participant and was provided uncurated.

CDR1 is given as LNHDA and CDR2 as SQIVND, both from the germline V gene (reference sequence). The CDR3 starts with the cysteine, ends with the phenylalanine, and has 17 residues. The entry retains the CDR3 DNA only, 51 bases that are in frame from base 1. V loses 8 bases at its end and J loses 10 bases; junction bases beyond the gene matches: 23. The sample taken for sequencing was peripheral blood. The chain uses TRBV19 and TRBJ1-5; the junction holds 7 bases that match TRBD1. This TCR was sampled from a man over 45 with COVID-19, enrolled during active disease. DNA sequence: TGTGCCAGTCGCCGTGATCTCGACAGGGAGATGATGTATCCCCAGCATTTT. It translates as CASRRDLDREMMYPQHF.